Shown below are 22 T cell receptor beta chains from a single sample sequenced in a study of CXCR3-negative and CXCR3-positive naive CD8 T cells. The authors prepared UMI-labeled TRB cDNA libraries by 5' RACE. TCRdb re-called the 5' RACE reads and catalogs CDR3 proteins one per entry, DNA excluded. The listing contains roughly 100,000 distinct CDR3 sequences. Sequenced sample: naive CXCR3- CD8+ T cells from blood. Subset reported: CD45RO-CCR7+CD27+CD95- naive CD8+ T cells lacking CXCR3 (TNR3-). The receptors originated from a human donor in good health. Some clones in this sample may be carry-over from other donors' samples.

The rearrangement joins TRBV28 to TRBJ2-7; with no DNA, the TCRdb D assignment of TRBD1 cannot be verified. Germline V gene lookup returns CDR1 MDHEN and CDR2 SYDVKM. The CDR3 covers 13 residues. CDR3 sequence: CASEDSVLYEQYF.

V is TRBV29-1 and J is TRBJ2-7. The germline V gene has CDR1 SQVTM and CDR2 ANQGSEA. The CDR3 spans 12 residues. The CDR3 spells CSVEVANDEQYF.

The chain recombines TRBV6-1 with TRBJ2-1; the TCRdb D gene call, TRBD1, has no DNA to confirm it. Per the germline V gene, CDR1 is MNHNS and CDR2 is SASEGT. The CDR3 consists of 15 residues. CDR3: CASSADRDSYNEQFF.

The CDR3 spells CASSLGQPSEQYF. The J gene is TRBJ2-7, the V gene TRBV5-6. In germline, CDR1 is SGHDT, CDR2 YYEEEE. This CDR3 region has 13 residues.

The rearrangement joins TRBV6-5 to TRBJ1-1. Germline CDR1 reads MNHEY; CDR2 reads SVGAGI. The CDR3 is 15 residues long. The CDR3 sequence: CASIQWGKGGTEAFF.

The chain combines TRBV15 with TRBJ2-5; the TCRdb call, TRBD1, lacks DNA for checking. In germline, CDR1 is LNHNV, CDR2 YYDKDF (reference sequence). The CDR3 sequence is 16 residues long. CDR3 sequence reads: CATSTNGQGRWDTQYF. Full variable domain (rest looked up from reference TRBV15 and TRBJ2-5): DAMVIQNPRYQVTQFGKPVTLSCSQTLNHNVMYWYQQKSSQAPKLLFHYYDKDFNNEADTPDNFQSRRPNTSFCFLDIRSPGLGDTAMYLCATSTNGQGRWDTQYFGPGTRLLVL.

V and J are TRBV5-6 and TRBJ2-7; TCRdb indicates TRBD1, and absent DNA this call remains unverified. Germline V CDR1 and CDR2: SGHDT, YYEEEE. CDR3 length: 14 amino acids. The CDR3 spells CASSSTGEGLEQYF.

The chain couples TRBV5-6 to TRBJ2-1; TCRdb indicates TRBD1, and absent DNA this call remains unverified. The germline CDR1 and CDR2 sequences are SGHDT and YYEEEE. The CDR3 has 15 amino acids. The CDR3 region is CASSLLATGSSEQFF.

V and J are TRBV7-2 and TRBJ1-1; TCRdb reports TRBD1, a call that lacks DNA to check it against. CDR1 and CDR2 (germline): SGHTA, FQGNSA. The CDR3 is made up of 16 amino acids. The CDR3 loop is CASSPVGGQGVIEAFF.

The CDR3 is CSVELAGSYEQYF. The chain recombines TRBV29-1 with TRBJ2-7. CDR1 is SQVTM and CDR2 is ANQGSEA in the germline V gene. This CDR3 contains 13 residues.

The J gene is TRBJ2-2, the V gene TRBV29-1. This CDR3 has 13 residues. Germline CDR1 and CDR2: SQVTM and ANQGSEA. The CDR3 region is CSVESGDTGELSF.

The chain carries TRBV2 and TRBJ1-1. The CDR3 runs to 12 residues. Germline values: CDR1 SNHLY, CDR2 FYNNEI. The CDR3 here is CASSEGPPQGLF.

This sequence joins TRBV7-9 and TRBJ2-4; TCRdb calls TRBD1, which cannot be checked without DNA. This CDR3 has 17 amino acids. Per germline, CDR1 SEHNR and CDR2 FQNEAQ (reference sequence). Here the CDR3 reads CASRQPGGEEDKNIQYF. Combining the CDR3 with reference TRBV7-9 and TRBJ2-4 gives the whole variable domain DTGVSQNPRHKITKRGQNVTFRCDPISEHNRLYWYRQTLGQGPEFLTYFQNEAQLEKSRLLSDRFSAERPKGSFSTLEIQRTEQGDSAMYLCASRQPGGEEDKNIQYFGAGTRLSVL.

This rearrangement joins TRBV7-9 to TRBJ2-2; with no DNA, the TCRdb D assignment of TRBD1 cannot be verified. Germline CDR1 SEHNR, CDR2 FQNEAQ (reference sequence). CDR3 length equals 17 residues. CDR3 in amino acids: CASSIPGQGAPTGELFF.

This chain uses TRBV20-1 with TRBJ2-1; without DNA, the TCRdb call of TRBD2 cannot be checked. The CDR3 extends over 13 amino acids. Germline V lookup: CDR1 DFQATT, CDR2 SNEGSKA (reference sequence). The chain's CDR3 is CSAPGTSYNEQFF.

The CDR3: CASSLDWTSRSSYNEQFF. The chain employs TRBV18 and TRBJ2-1; TCRdb picks TRBD2, but there is no DNA to check that call. The germline gives CDR1 KGHSH, CDR2 LQKENI. CDR3 length equals 18 residues.

The rearrangement links TRBV18 to TRBJ2-3; TCRdb's assignment of TRBD2 cannot be checked, as there is no DNA. The CDR3 sequence is 12 residues long. Germline CDR1 reads KGHSH; CDR2 reads LQKENI. This chain's CDR3 is CASSGEEGTQYF.

The V gene is TRBV29-1, the J gene TRBJ2-7; the D call of TRBD2 rests on TCRdb alone, since no DNA is present to check it. The CDR3 contains 13 residues. Germline CDR1 SQVTM, CDR2 ANQGSEA. The CDR3 here is CSVGGGSYSEQYF.

V gene TRBV19 combines with J gene TRBJ2-7; TCRdb proposes TRBD2, but this gene call is untestable without DNA. The CDR3 is 14 residues long. Germline V gene lookup returns CDR1 LNHDA and CDR2 SQIVND (reference sequence). The CDR3 loop reads CASSKIAGDNEQYF.

The CDR3 reads CSIASGTGELFF. The chain couples TRBV29-1 to TRBJ2-2; TCRdb designates TRBD1, a call that cannot be tested without DNA. Germline assignment: CDR1 SQVTM and CDR2 ANQGSEA. CDR3 length: 12 amino acids.

The chain carries TRBV20-1 and TRBJ1-2. Germline V lookup: CDR1 DFQATT, CDR2 SNEGSKA (reference sequence). CDR3 length: 14 amino acids. CDR3 residues: CSASSQRDGYGYTF.

V usage is TRBV6-6 and J usage is TRBJ2-7; TCRdb picks TRBD1, but there is no DNA to check that call. This CDR3 comprises 14 residues. The germline CDR1 and CDR2 sequences are MNHNY and SVGAGI (reference sequence). CDR3 amino acids: CASTQRGDPYEQYF.